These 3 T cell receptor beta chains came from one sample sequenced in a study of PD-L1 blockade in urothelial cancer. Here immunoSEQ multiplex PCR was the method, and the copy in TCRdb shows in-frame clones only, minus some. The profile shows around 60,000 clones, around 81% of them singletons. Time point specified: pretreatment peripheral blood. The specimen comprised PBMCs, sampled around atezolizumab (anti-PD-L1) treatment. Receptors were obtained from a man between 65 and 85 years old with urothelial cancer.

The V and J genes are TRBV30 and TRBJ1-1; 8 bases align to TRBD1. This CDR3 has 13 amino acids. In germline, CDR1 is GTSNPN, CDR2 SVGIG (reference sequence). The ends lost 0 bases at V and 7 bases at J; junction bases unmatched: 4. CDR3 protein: CAWSVQGVSEAFF. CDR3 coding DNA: TGTGCCTGGAGTGTACAGGGGGTTAGTGAAGCTTTCTTT.

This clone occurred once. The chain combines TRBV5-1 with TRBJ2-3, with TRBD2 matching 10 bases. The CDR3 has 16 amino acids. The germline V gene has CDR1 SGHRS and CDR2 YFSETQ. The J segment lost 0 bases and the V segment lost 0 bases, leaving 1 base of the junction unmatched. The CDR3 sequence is CASSLGTSGSTDTQYF. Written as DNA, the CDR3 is TGCGCCAGCAGCTTGGGGACTAGCGGCAGCACAGATACGCAGTATTTT.

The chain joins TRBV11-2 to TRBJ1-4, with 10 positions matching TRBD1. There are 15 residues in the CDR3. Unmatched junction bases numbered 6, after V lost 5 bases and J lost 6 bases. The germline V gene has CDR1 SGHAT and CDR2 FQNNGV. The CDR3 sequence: CASSGWTGGDEKLFF. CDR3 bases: TGTGCCAGCAGCGGCTGGACAGGGGGGGATGAAAAACTGTTTTTT.